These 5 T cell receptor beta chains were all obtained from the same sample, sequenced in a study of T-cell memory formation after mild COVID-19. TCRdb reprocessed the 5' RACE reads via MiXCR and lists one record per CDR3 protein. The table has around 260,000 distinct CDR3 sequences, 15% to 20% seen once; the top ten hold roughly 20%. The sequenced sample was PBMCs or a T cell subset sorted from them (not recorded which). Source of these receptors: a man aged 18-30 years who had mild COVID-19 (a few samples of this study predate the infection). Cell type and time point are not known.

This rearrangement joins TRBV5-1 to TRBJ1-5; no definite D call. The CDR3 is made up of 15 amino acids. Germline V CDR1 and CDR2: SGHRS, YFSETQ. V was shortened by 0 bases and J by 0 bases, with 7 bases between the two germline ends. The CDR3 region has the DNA TGCGCCAGCAGCTTGGGAGACCATAGCAATCAGCCCCAGCATTTT. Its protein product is CASSLGDHSNQPQHF.

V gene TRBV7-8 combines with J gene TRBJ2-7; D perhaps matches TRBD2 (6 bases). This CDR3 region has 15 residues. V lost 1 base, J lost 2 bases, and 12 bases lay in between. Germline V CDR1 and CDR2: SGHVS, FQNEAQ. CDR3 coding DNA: TGTGCCAGCAGCTTAGAAGGTAGCGGAGCCTACGAGCAGTACTTC. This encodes CASSLEGSGAYEQYF.

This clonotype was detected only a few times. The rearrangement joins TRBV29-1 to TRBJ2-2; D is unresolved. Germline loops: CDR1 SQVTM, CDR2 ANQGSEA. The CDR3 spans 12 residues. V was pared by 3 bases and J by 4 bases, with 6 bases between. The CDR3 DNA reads TGCAGCGTTGATTTCCTCACCGGGGAGCTGTTTTTT. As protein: CSVDFLTGELFF.

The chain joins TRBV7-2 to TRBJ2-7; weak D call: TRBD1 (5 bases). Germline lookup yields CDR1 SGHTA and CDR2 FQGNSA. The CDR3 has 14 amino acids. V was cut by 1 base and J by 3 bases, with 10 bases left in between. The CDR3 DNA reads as TGTGCCAGCAGCTTAGTTCCCGGACACTACGAGCAGTACTTC. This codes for CASSLVPGHYEQYF.

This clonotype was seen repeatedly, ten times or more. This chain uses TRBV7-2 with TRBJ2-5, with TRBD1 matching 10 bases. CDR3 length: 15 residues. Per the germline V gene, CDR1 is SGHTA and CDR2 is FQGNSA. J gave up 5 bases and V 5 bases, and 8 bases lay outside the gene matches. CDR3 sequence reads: CASSRQTGGVETQYF. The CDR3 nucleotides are TGTGCCAGCAGCCGCCAGACAGGGGGCGTGGAGACCCAGTACTTC.